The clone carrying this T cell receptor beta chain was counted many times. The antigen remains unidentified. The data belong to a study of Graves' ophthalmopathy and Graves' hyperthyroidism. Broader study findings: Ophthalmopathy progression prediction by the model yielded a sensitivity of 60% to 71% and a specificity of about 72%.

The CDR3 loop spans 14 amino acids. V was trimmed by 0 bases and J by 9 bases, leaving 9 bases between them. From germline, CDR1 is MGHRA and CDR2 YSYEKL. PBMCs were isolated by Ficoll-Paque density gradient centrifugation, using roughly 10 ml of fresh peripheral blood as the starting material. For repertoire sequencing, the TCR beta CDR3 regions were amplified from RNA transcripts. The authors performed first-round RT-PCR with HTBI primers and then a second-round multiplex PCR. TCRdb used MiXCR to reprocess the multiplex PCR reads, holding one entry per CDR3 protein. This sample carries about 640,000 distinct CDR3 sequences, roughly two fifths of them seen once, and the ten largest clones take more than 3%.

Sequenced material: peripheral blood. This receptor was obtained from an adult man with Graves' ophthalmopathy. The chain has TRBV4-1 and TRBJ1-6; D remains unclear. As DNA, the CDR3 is TGCGCCAGCAGCCAAGAGTTACCGGGTTCACCCCTCCACTTT. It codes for CASSQELPGSPLHF.